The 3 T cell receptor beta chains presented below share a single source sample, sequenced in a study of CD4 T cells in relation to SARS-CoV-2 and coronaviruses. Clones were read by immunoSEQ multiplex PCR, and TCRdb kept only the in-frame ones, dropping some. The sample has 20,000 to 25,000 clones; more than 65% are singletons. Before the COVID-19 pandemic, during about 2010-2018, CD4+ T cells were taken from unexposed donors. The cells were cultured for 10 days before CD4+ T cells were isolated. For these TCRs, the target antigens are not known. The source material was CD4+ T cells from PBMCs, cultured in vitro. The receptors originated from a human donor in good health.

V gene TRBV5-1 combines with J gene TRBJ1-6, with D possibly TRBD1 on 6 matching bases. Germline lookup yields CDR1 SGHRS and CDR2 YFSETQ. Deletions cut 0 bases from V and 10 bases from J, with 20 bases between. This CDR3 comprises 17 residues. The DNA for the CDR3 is TGCGCCAGCAGCTTGGAGCCGAGAACAGGGTTAGGATCACCCCTCCACTTT. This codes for CASSLEPRTGLGSPLHF.

CDR3 DNA: TGTGCCAGCAGCTTGGTACAGCTTACAGATACGCAGTATTTT. As protein: CASSLVQLTDTQYF. The chain has TRBV5-6 and TRBJ2-3; unclear D gene. Trimming removed 0 bases from V and 3 bases from J, with 8 bases in between. The CDR3 extends over 14 amino acids. Germline lookup yields CDR1 SGHDT and CDR2 YYEEEE.

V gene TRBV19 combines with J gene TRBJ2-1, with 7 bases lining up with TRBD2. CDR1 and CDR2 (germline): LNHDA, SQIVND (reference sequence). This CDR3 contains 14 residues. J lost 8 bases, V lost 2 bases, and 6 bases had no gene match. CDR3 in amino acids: CASSIWRETDEQFF. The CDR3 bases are TGTGCCAGTAGTATATGGCGGGAGACCGATGAGCAGTTCTTC.